A selection of T cell receptor beta chains follows, all from one sample in a study of identical twins. Via MiXCR, TCRdb re-called the 5' RACE reads, giving one row per CDR3 protein. The sample records 1.5 million to 2 million distinct CDR3 sequences, about 32% being singletons. What was sequenced was cord blood. Receptors were obtained from a newborn girl in good health. Both conserved end residues are part of each CDR3. The D gene is left open where the match is weak. For some rows the clone size is stated as once, few or many, or as a class when expanded; others skip it.

CASSNPLTSGIGEQFF	TGTGCCAGCAGCAACCCCCTCACTAGCGGGATTGGTGAGCAGTTCTTC	TRBJ2-1	TRBV7-9	16	TRBD2	few
CASSPRTSGGANTQYF	TGCGCCAGCAGCCCACGGACTAGCGGGGGGGCAAATACGCAGTATTTT	TRBJ2-3	TRBV5-1	16	TRBD2	NA
CASSQGSGRPNTGELFF	TGTGCCAGCAGCCAGGGTAGCGGGAGACCGAACACCGGGGAGCTGTTTTTT	TRBJ2-2	TRBV6-2/TRBV6-3	17	TRBD2	few
CSANPGGGVQETQYF	TGCAGTGCTAACCCGGGAGGAGGGGTCCAAGAGACCCAGTACTTC	TRBJ2-5	TRBV20-1	15	TRBD2	few
CASSQLVFSKGGQFF	TGCGCCAGCAGCCAATTGGTATTCTCTAAGGGAGGGCAGTTCTTC	TRBJ2-1	TRBV4-1	15	NA	once
CASSLRRPGGPEAFF	TGTGCCAGCAGTTTACGGAGACCGGGAGGCCCTGAAGCTTTCTTT	TRBJ1-1	TRBV12-3/TRBV12-4	15	NA	once
CSARDRGPAGPNTDTQYF	TGCAGTGCTAGAGATAGGGGACCAGCGGGCCCAAACACAGATACGCAGTATTTT	TRBJ2-3	TRBV20-1	18	NA	NA
CASSHLTENTEAFF	TGCGCCAGCAGCCACTTGACAGAGAACACTGAAGCTTTCTTT	TRBJ1-1	TRBV4-1	14	NA	NA
CSVKNYEQYF	TGCAGTGTTAAGAACTACGAGCAGTACTTC	TRBJ2-7	TRBV20-1	10	NA	few
CASSLVRQGETQYF	TGTGCCAGCAGCTTAGTAAGACAGGGGGAGACCCAGTACTTC	TRBJ2-5	TRBV11-2	14	TRBD1	NA
CASFDRGPYNEQFF	TGTGCCAGCTTTGACAGGGGGCCCTACAATGAGCAGTTCTTC	TRBJ2-1	TRBV2	14	TRBD1	few
CASSQEDWRSYEQYF	TGTGCCAGCAGCCAAGAGGACTGGCGCTCCTACGAGCAGTACTTC	TRBJ2-7	TRBV3-1	15	NA	few
CASSADRGGAGELFF	TGTGCCAGCAGTGCGGACAGGGGAGGAGCCGGGGAGCTGTTTTTT	TRBJ2-2	TRBV2	15	TRBD1	NA
CASSLRPSGGVITGELFF	TGTGCCAGCAGTTTAAGGCCGTCCGGCGGGGTGATTACCGGGGAGCTGTTTTTT	TRBJ2-2	TRBV12-3/TRBV12-4	18	NA	few
CASSLGGAQYTEAFF	TGTGCCAGCAGCTTAGGGGGGGCGCAGTACACTGAAGCTTTCTTT	TRBJ1-1	TRBV7-2	15	NA	NA
CSAPPLLASEQYF	TGCAGTGCCCCTCCTCTACTAGCAAGCGAGCAGTACTTC	TRBJ2-7	TRBV20-1	13	NA	few
CASSDRAVLNTEAFF	TGTGCCAGCAGTGATAGGGCCGTGTTGAACACTGAAGCTTTCTTT	TRBJ1-1	TRBV6-1	15	NA	NA
CSARTGTGGVKQYF	TGCAGTGCTAGAACCGGGACAGGGGGTGTCAAGCAGTACTTC	TRBJ2-4	TRBV20-1	14	TRBD1	NA
CASSPLSGKGYEQYF	TGTGCCAGCAGCCCCTTAAGCGGGAAAGGCTACGAGCAGTACTTC	TRBJ2-7	TRBV5-4	15	TRBD2	NA
CASSRPDREQVEKLFF	TGTGCCAGCAGCCGTCCCGACAGGGAGCAGGTGGAAAAACTGTTTTTT	TRBJ1-4	TRBV4-2	16	TRBD1	NA
CASSLMSGDTQYF	TGCGCCAGCAGCTTGATGTCGGGGGATACGCAGTATTTT	TRBJ2-3	TRBV5-1	13	NA	few
CSAKQDYEQYF	TGCAGTGCAAAACAAGACTACGAGCAGTACTTC	TRBJ2-7	TRBV20-1	11	NA	NA
CSARAFYSTGSPLHF	TGCAGTGCTAGGGCTTTCTATAGTACGGGTTCACCCCTCCACTTT	TRBJ1-6	TRBV20-1	15	NA	few
CASSPNLRDRTSGRRYNEQYF	TGCGCCAGCAGCCCGAATCTTCGGGACAGGACTAGCGGGAGGCGATACAATGAGCAGTACTTC	TRBJ2-7	TRBV5-1	21	TRBD2	once
CASSVGTSGRYLGGNNEQYF	TGTGCCAGCAGCGTAGGTACTAGCGGGAGGTATCTGGGGGGAAACAATGAGCAGTACTTC	TRBJ2-5	TRBV9	20	TRBD2	NA
CASSWGQGGTEAFF	TGTGCCAGCAGTTGGGGACAGGGGGGGACTGAAGCTTTCTTT	TRBJ1-1	TRBV6-5	14	TRBD1	few
CASSQDPAGNTEAFF	TGTGCCAGCAGCCAAGATCCGGCAGGGAACACTGAAGCTTTCTTT	TRBJ1-1	TRBV4-2	15	NA	NA
CASSLYGTGGELFF	TGCGCCAGCAGCTTGTACGGGACAGGAGGGGAGCTGTTTTTT	TRBJ2-2	TRBV5-1	14	TRBD1	NA
CASSFGTGGEETQYF	TGTGCCAGCAGCTTCGGGACAGGGGGCGAGGAGACCCAGTACTTC	TRBJ2-5	TRBV7-9	15	TRBD1	NA
CSARDPTSGLLETQYF	TGCAGTGCTAGAGATCCCACTAGCGGGCTTCTAGAGACCCAGTACTTC	TRBJ2-5	TRBV20-1	16	TRBD2	NA
CSARDTWAARGEQFF	TGCAGTGCTAGAGATACTTGGGCAGCGCGAGGTGAGCAGTTCTTC	TRBJ2-1	TRBV20-1	15	NA	once